Following are 10 T cell receptor beta chains from one sample sequenced in a study of a mutant IDH1 vaccine in newly diagnosed glioma. Clones were read by immunoSEQ multiplex PCR, and TCRdb kept only the in-frame ones, dropping some. The sample lists under 65,000 clones, 80% to 90% seen once, with around 21% in the top ten. The time point was: baseline, week 1 (first vaccination visit). The treatment was: pre-vaccination baseline after standard-of-care therapy. The specimen comprised PBMCs, sampled from a glioma patient treated with radiotherapy, temozolomide or both. The receptor set was obtained from a man younger than 30 with glioma.

This chain uses TRBV7-9 with TRBJ1-4; D uncertain. Trimming left V 5 bases short and J 5 bases short, with 21 bases between. Per germline, CDR1 SEHNR and CDR2 FQNEAQ (reference sequence). CDR3 length equals 17 residues. The CDR3 sequence: CASSVGVSGGQNEKLFF. The CDR3 DNA is TGTGCCAGCAGCGTTGGGGTTTCGGGAGGGCAAAATGAAAAACTGTTTTTT.

This chain links TRBV7-9 with TRBJ2-3; D possibly matches TRBD1 or TRBD2 (6 bases each). CDR1 SEHNR and CDR2 FQNEAQ come from the germline V gene (reference sequence). There are 15 residues in the CDR3. V lost 0 bases and J 4 bases, leaving 11 bases between the germline ends. CDR3 coding DNA: TGTGCCAGCAGCTTAGCGAGGGGGGTAGCAGATACGCAGTATTTT. The encoded protein is CASSLARGVADTQYF.

V is TRBV25-1 and J is TRBJ2-5; 9 nucleotides align to TRBD1. The J call is doubtful: the DNA matches TRBJ2-7 better. Germline CDR1 MGHDK, CDR2 SYGVNS. This CDR3 has 15 residues. DNA of the CDR3: TGTGCCAGCAGTGTGTTGCGGGGACAGGGATACGAGCAGTACTTC. It codes for CASSVLRGQGYEQYF.

The chain is built from TRBV5-6 and TRBJ1-1; D perhaps matches TRBD1 (5 bases). V gave up 2 bases and J gave up 6 bases, with 17 bases separating them. The CDR3 extends over 15 amino acids. Germline V lookup: CDR1 SGHDT, CDR2 YYEEEE. The CDR3 reads CASSFAPGRGAEAFF. CDR3 DNA: TGTGCCAGCAGCTTCGCTCCGGGGAGGGGCGCTGAAGCTTTCTTT. Complete variable domain (other parts from reference TRBV5-6 and TRBJ1-1): DAGVTQSPTHLIKTRGQQVTLRCSPKSGHDTVSWYQQALGQGPQFIFQYYEEEERQRGNFPDRFSGHQFPNYSSELNVNALLLGDSALYLCASSFAPGRGAEAFFGQGTRLTVV.

The chain couples TRBV2 to TRBJ1-6; perhaps TRBD1 as D (5 bases). The ends were cut back, 2 bases at V and 5 bases at J, with 10 bases in the middle. Germline V gives CDR1 SNHLY, CDR2 FYNNEI. The CDR3 is 15 amino acids. CDR3 DNA sequence: TGTGCCAGCAGTGAACTGGGACGGAATAATTCACCCCTCCACTTT. Amino acids: CASSELGRNNSPLHF. Complete variable domain (other parts from reference TRBV2 and TRBJ1-6): EPEVTQTPSHQVTQMGQEVILRCVPISNHLYFYWYRQILGQKVEFLVSFYNNEISEKSEIFDDQFSVERPDGSNFTLKIRSTKLEDSAMYFCASSELGRNNSPLHFGNGTRLTVT.

V and J are TRBV6-5 and TRBJ1-4; D gene ambiguous. The ends were cut back, 6 bases at V and 4 bases at J, with 9 bases in the middle. Per the germline V gene, CDR1 is MNHEY and CDR2 is SVGAGI. The CDR3 consists of 13 residues. The CDR3 bases are TGTGCCAGCAGGCCTACCCTTAATGAAAAACTGTTTTTT. Protein sequence: CASRPTLNEKLFF.

The chain joins TRBV6-6 to TRBJ2-1; TRBD1 might be the D (5 bases). The CDR3 has 15 residues. V was pared by 2 bases and J by 1 base, with 9 bases between. The germline V gene has CDR1 MNHNY and CDR2 SVGAGI (reference sequence). The CDR3 here is CASSYGAGSYNEQFF. The CDR3 DNA reads as TGTGCCAGCAGTTACGGGGCAGGTTCCTACAATGAGCAGTTCTTC.

The V gene is TRBV5-6, the J gene TRBJ2-6, with 8 nucleotides matching TRBD1. This CDR3 has 19 residues. V was pared by 6 bases and J by 2 bases, with 16 bases of the junction left unmatched. Germline CDR1 is SGHDT and CDR2 is YYEEEE. The CDR3 region is CASKHIRQVQGAGANVLTF. The CDR3 DNA follows: TGTGCCAGCAAACATATACGACAGGTACAGGGGGCTGGGGCCAACGTCCTGACTTTC.

This chain joins TRBV28 and TRBJ1-4; unclear D gene. Trimming removed 4 bases at V and 5 bases at J, with 11 bases between. The CDR3 has 14 residues. CDR1 and CDR2 (germline): MDHEN, SYDVKM. DNA of the CDR3: TGTGCCAGCAGTTCCCCCGGTAAAAATGAAAAACTGTTTTTT. This codes for CASSSPGKNEKLFF.

The V gene is TRBV7-9, the J gene TRBJ1-2, with D possibly being TRBD1 (5 bases). CDR1 and CDR2 (germline): SEHNR, FQNEAQ (reference sequence). The CDR3 is 15 residues long. The V end was cut by 5 bases, the J end by 4 bases, with 17 bases between. The CDR3 DNA reads TGTGCCAGCAGCCACATTCTGACAGTAGTCTATGGCTACACCTTC. It codes for CASSHILTVVYGYTF.